These T cell receptor beta chains were read from a single sample in a study of OX40 agonist ivuxolimab in advanced cancers. TCRdb keeps only in-frame clones here, not all; method: immunoSEQ multiplex PCR. Of roughly 48,000 clones listed, roughly 81% were seen once; the top ten hold roughly 9.9%. The sample in question was CD4+ or CD8+ T cells sorted from blood, obtained in a trial of the OX40 agonist ivuxolimab. Receptors originate from an adult with an advanced solid tumor such as melanoma, head and neck, liver or kidney cancer. CDR3s include the opening cysteine and the closing phenylalanine or tryptophan. D genes are given only for firm matches. For some rows the clone size is stated as once, few or many, or as a class when expanded; others skip it.

d_call j_call clone_size v_call cdr3_aa cdr3_nt
- TRBJ2-7 - TRBV6-5 CASSEPETYEQYF TGTGCCAGCAGTGAACCCGAAACCTACGAGCAGTACTTC
- TRBJ1-4 - TRBV10-2 CASSESSVAGKLFF TGCGCCAGCAGTGAGTCGTCTGTGGCCGGAAAACTGTTTTTT
- TRBJ1-5 - TRBV6-5 CASQGQDGQPQHF TGTGCCAGCCAGGGGCAGGACGGTCAGCCCCAGCATTTT
TRBD2 TRBJ2-3 - TRBV18 CASSPLVVERGSTDTQYF TGTGCCAGCTCACCACTGGTCGTGGAGCGGGGGAGCACAGATACGCAGTATTTT
- TRBJ2-3 once TRBV9 CASSVRGADTQYF TGTGCCAGCAGCGTGAGAGGGGCAGATACGCAGTATTTT
- TRBJ2-3 - TRBV5-6 CASSRGRSRLTDTQYF TGTGCCAGCAGCCGAGGTCGGTCTAGACTCACAGATACGCAGTATTTT
TRBD1 TRBJ2-2 - TRBV5-6 CASSFGTGNTGELFF TGTGCCAGCAGCTTTGGGACAGGGAATACCGGGGAGCTGTTTTTT
- TRBJ2-1 - TRBV30 CAWSVGSYNEQFF TGTGCCTGGAGTGTCGGCAGCTACAATGAGCAGTTCTTC
- TRBJ1-5 - TRBV28 CATMGGYYSNQPQHF TGTGCCACAATGGGGGGGTATTATAGCAATCAGCCCCAGCATTTT
- TRBJ2-2 - TRBV6-5 CASTSRGADTGELFF TGTGCCAGCACATCACGGGGGGCGGACACCGGGGAGCTGTTTTTT
- TRBJ1-5 - TRBV10-2 CASSGGGYQPQHF TGCGCCAGCAGTGGGGGGGGGTATCAGCCCCAGCATTTT
- TRBJ2-3 - TRBV14 CASSQDHVGWGDTQYF TGTGCCAGCAGCCAAGATCACGTGGGGTGGGGAGATACGCAGTATTTT
- TRBJ1-1 - TRBV11-2 CASSRRDRAFF TGTGCCAGCAGTAGACGAGACCGCGCTTTCTTT
- TRBJ1-1 - TRBV28 CASSQVGTEAFF TGTGCCAGCAGTCAGGTGGGCACTGAAGCTTTCTTT
- TRBJ1-5 - TRBV27 CASSFKGQPQHF TGTGCCAGCAGTTTTAAGGGGCAGCCCCAGCATTTT
TRBD2 TRBJ2-7 - TRBV6-5 CASSRTGLAGVEQYF TGTGCCAGCAGTCGAACGGGACTAGCGGGAGTCGAGCAGTACTTC
- TRBJ1-2 - TRBV5-1 CASSGTLDYGYTF TGCGCCAGCAGCGGGACCCTAGACTATGGCTACACCTTC
TRBD1 TRBJ1-2 - TRBV5-1 CASSWTGTGNGYTF TGCGCCAGCAGCTGGACCGGGACAGGGAATGGCTACACCTTC
TRBD1 TRBJ2-3 - TRBV6-5 CASSYSTGGGADTQYF TGTGCCAGCAGTTACTCGACAGGGGGCGGGGCAGATACGCAGTATTTT
- TRBJ1-3 - TRBV7-8 CASSPMVGGNTIYF TGTGCCAGCAGCCCAATGGTGGGTGGAAACACCATATATTTT
- TRBJ1-2 - TRBV30 CAWSVLRESYGYTF TGTGCCTGGAGTGTACTCAGGGAATCCTATGGCTACACCTTC
TRBD2 TRBJ2-1 - TRBV9 CASSARLADYNEQFF TGTGCCAGCAGCGCCCGACTAGCGGACTACAATGAGCAGTTCTTC
TRBD2 TRBJ2-7 - TRBV6-1 CASSGLANPYEQYF TGTGCCAGCAGTGGACTAGCGAACCCCTACGAGCAGTACTTC
- TRBJ1-2 - TRBV19 CASRGRGFHGYTF TGTGCCAGTAGAGGCCGGGGGTTCCATGGCTACACCTTC
- TRBJ1-3 - TRBV6-5 CASNSGGGNTIYF TGTGCCAGCAATTCCGGGGGTGGAAACACCATATATTTT
TRBD1 TRBJ1-5 once TRBV7-9 CASSLGQADQPQHF TGTGCCAGCAGCCTGGGACAGGCCGATCAGCCCCAGCATTTT
- TRBJ2-1 - TRBV6-4 CASSDSAGIYNEQFF TGTGCCAGCAGTGACTCGGCGGGAATCTACAATGAGCAGTTCTTC
- TRBJ2-1 - TRBV25-1 CASSEFGGGQYNEQFF TGTGCCAGCAGTGAATTCGGGGGAGGCCAATACAATGAGCAGTTCTTC
- TRBJ1-2 - TRBV7-9 CASSPRGSGYGYTF TGTGCCAGCAGCCCACGGGGGAGCGGCTATGGCTACACCTTC
- TRBJ2-3 - TRBV19 CASKVQGGKDTQYF TGTGCCAGTAAGGTGCAGGGTGGAAAAGATACGCAGTATTTT
TRBD1 TRBJ2-1 - TRBV6-1 CASRLSTGGLIF TGTGCCAGCAGACTATCGACAGGGGGCTTAATCTTC
TRBD2 TRBJ2-3 - TRBV4-1 CASSREGRTDTQYF TGCGCCAGCAGCCGGGAGGGCCGTACAGATACGCAGTATTTT
- TRBJ2-2 - TRBV27 CASSLNQNTGELFF TGTGCCAGCAGTTTAAATCAGAACACCGGGGAGCTGTTTTTT
- TRBJ1-1 few TRBV5-5 CASSLQGVGEAFF TGTGCCAGCAGCTTACAGGGCGTGGGGGAAGCTTTCTTT
- TRBJ1-2 - TRBV6-4 CASTGGRNYGYTF TGTGCCAGCACTGGGGGGCGAAACTATGGCTACACCTTC
- TRBJ1-4 - TRBV19 CASSFGLGEKLFF TGTGCCAGTAGTTTCGGACTGGGTGAAAAACTGTTTTTT
- TRBJ2-7 - TRBV5-6 CASSPEGTRRYEQYF TGTGCCAGCAGCCCCGAGGGGACTCGGCGCTACGAGCAGTACTTC
TRBD1 TRBJ2-7 - TRBV18 CASSPSDRTGEQYF TGTGCCAGCTCACCATCGGACAGGACCGGCGAGCAGTACTTC
- TRBJ2-1 - TRBV9 CASTNFGQTYNEQFF TGTGCCAGCACCAACTTTGGACAGACCTACAATGAGCAGTTCTTC
TRBD1 TRBJ1-4 - TRBV18 CASSPDRANEKLFF TGTGCCAGCTCACCAGACAGGGCTAATGAAAAACTGTTTTTT
- TRBJ2-5 - TRBV7-8 CASSLAVTQETQYF TGTGCCAGCAGCTTAGCGGTCACGCAAGAGACCCAGTACTTC
- TRBJ2-5 - TRBV7-7 CASSSGAGETQYF TGTGCTAGCAGCTCAGGGGCGGGAGAGACCCAGTACTTC
- TRBJ2-3 - TRBV4-2 CASSQDPQSTDTQYF TGTGCCAGCAGCCAAGACCCGCAGTCCACAGATACGCAGTATTTT
TRBD1 TRBJ1-4 - TRBV7-9 CASSLAGTGGGKLFF TGTGCCAGCAGCTTAGCCGGGACAGGGGGTGGAAAACTGTTTTTT
TRBD2 TRBJ2-7 - TRBV7-3 CASSISSGNEQYF TGTGCCAGCAGCATTTCTAGCGGGAACGAGCAGTACTTC
TRBD1 TRBJ1-1 - TRBV10-3 CASCGSGQPNTEAFF TGTGCCAGTTGCGGCTCGGGACAGCCGAACACTGAAGCTTTCTTT
TRBD2 TRBJ2-3 - TRBV29-1 CSVVWLAGEVLHTQYF TGCAGCGTTGTTTGGCTAGCGGGAGAGGTGTTGCATACGCAGTATTTT
TRBD2 TRBJ2-7 - TRBV6-6 CASSKPELAGAGYF TGTGCCAGCAGCAAACCAGAACTAGCGGGGGCAGGGTACTTC
- TRBJ2-6 - TRBV5-5 CASSLGVPGANVLTF TGTGCCAGCAGCTTGGGGGTCCCTGGGGCCAACGTCCTGACTTTC
- TRBJ1-3 - TRBV6-1 CASSEQRTGNTIYF TGTGCCAGCAGTGAGCAGAGGACTGGAAACACCATATATTTT
TRBD1 TRBJ1-2 - TRBV28 CASSLGGGGGQDFYGYTF TGTGCCAGCAGTCTAGGGGGAGGAGGGGGACAGGATTTTTATGGCTACACCTTC
TRBD1 TRBJ2-1 - TRBV4-2 CASSQGLTGGTEQFF TGTGCCAGCAGCCAAGGGCTGACAGGGGGCACCGAGCAGTTCTTC